Listed below are T cell receptor beta chains from one sample, sequenced in a study of control samples from healthy donors and cancer patients. Clones were read by immunoSEQ multiplex PCR, and TCRdb kept only the in-frame ones, dropping some. The data contain about 77,000 clones, over 80% of them singletons. Sample: blood. The receptors were sampled from a woman aged 55-69 years in good health. CDR3s include the opening cysteine and the closing phenylalanine or tryptophan. The D gene is left open where the match is weak. Not every row has a clone size; where given, it reads once, few, many or a size class.

clone_size	d_call	v_call	j_call	cdr3_aa	cdr3_nt
-	TRBD1	TRBV2	TRBJ1-6	CASSELTGVQSPLHF	TGTGCCAGCAGTGAACTAACAGGGGTACAATCACCCCTCCACTTT
once	TRBD1	TRBV11-2	TRBJ2-2	CASSSQGALTGELFF	TGTGCCAGCAGCTCTCAGGGGGCATTGACCGGGGAGCTGTTTTTT
-	-	TRBV6-1	TRBJ2-2	CASSDTGGTGELFF	TGTGCCAGCAGTGATACGGGCGGGACCGGGGAGCTGTTTTTT
-	-	TRBV9	TRBJ2-2	CASSYQTGQETGELFF	TGTGCCAGCAGCTACCAGACGGGGCAAGAAACCGGGGAGCTGTTTTTT
-	-	TRBV10-2	TRBJ1-5	CASSEWGGNVDQPQHF	TGCGCCAGCAGTGAGTGGGGGGGGAATGTCGATCAGCCCCAGCATTTT
-	-	TRBV4-2	TRBJ2-7	CASSQEGVSYEQYF	TGTGCCAGCAGCCAAGAGGGCGTCTCCTACGAGCAGTACTTC
-	TRBD2	TRBV3-1/TRBV3-2	TRBJ2-1	CASSRGLAGSYNEQFF	TGTGCCAGCAGCCGGGGACTAGCGGGAAGCTACAATGAGCAGTTCTTC
-	-	TRBV6-2/TRBV6-3	TRBJ1-5	CASSYMGRFNQPQHF	TGTGCCAGCAGTTACATGGGCCGCTTCAATCAGCCCCAGCATTTT
-	-	TRBV5-1	TRBJ1-2	CASRSGTASNYGYTF	TGCGCCAGCAGGTCCGGGACGGCAAGCAACTATGGCTACACCTTC
-	-	TRBV19	TRBJ1-5	CASSIFFSVNQPQHF	TGTGCCAGTAGTATCTTTTTTTCGGTTAATCAGCCCCAGCATTTT
-	-	TRBV7-2	TRBJ2-7	CASSPRDGTWEQYF	TGTGCCAGCAGCCCCCGGGATGGGACCTGGGAGCAGTACTTC
-	-	TRBV7-2	TRBJ2-5	CASSSGPRQETQYF	TGTGCCAGCAGCTCGGGACCGAGACAAGAGACCCAGTACTTC
-	-	TRBV20-1	TRBJ2-1	CSGGEENEQFF	TGCAGTGGGGGGGAGGAGAATGAGCAGTTCTTC
-	-	TRBV3-1/TRBV3-2	TRBJ1-2	CASSQDARADGYTF	TGTGCCAGCAGCCAAGATGCCAGGGCAGATGGCTACACCTTC
-	-	TRBV7-9	TRBJ1-2	CASRLPGTGGAYGYTF	TGTGCCAGCAGACTACCCGGGACGGGAGGAGCCTATGGCTACACCTTC
once	-	TRBV5-8	TRBJ2-1	CASSLRTEQFF	TGTGCCAGCAGCTTGAGGACTGAGCAGTTCTTC
once	TRBD1	TRBV27	TRBJ1-2	CASSPTGRDGYTF	TGTGCCAGCAGCCCGACAGGGAGGGATGGCTACACCTTC
-	-	TRBV14	TRBJ2-7	CASSQLGGSGAYEQYF	TGTGCCAGCAGCCAACTAGGGGGATCAGGGGCCTACGAGCAGTACTTC
once	-	TRBV9	TRBJ2-1	CASSAGGLYNEQFF	TGTGCCAGCAGCGCCGGGGGCCTGTACAATGAGCAGTTCTTC
-	-	TRBV5-8	TRBJ1-4	CATPERAGEKLFF	TGTGCCACCCCCGAGAGGGCTGGCGAAAAACTGTTTTTT
-	-	TRBV6-5	TRBJ1-1	CASSYFGPNTEAFF	-
few	TRBD1	TRBV2	TRBJ1-4	CASNAGPLGDREREKLFF	TGTGCCAGCAACGCGGGCCCTCTGGGGGACAGGGAGAGGGAAAAACTGTTTTTT
-	TRBD2	TRBV6-1	TRBJ2-3	CASSAQAGPFGTDTQYF	TGTGCCAGCAGTGCCCAAGCGGGACCCTTCGGCACAGATACGCAGTATTTT
-	TRBD1	TRBV19	TRBJ1-5	CASRGQGNQPQHF	TGTGCCAGTAGGGGACAGGGAAATCAGCCCCAGCATTTT
-	-	TRBV7-8	TRBJ1-5	CASSFGQSNQPQHF	TGTGCCAGCAGCTTCGGGCAGAGTAATCAGCCCCAGCATTTT
-	TRBD1	TRBV18	TRBJ1-5	CASSPRAGGKSNQPQHF	TGTGCCAGCTCACCGAGAGCAGGGGGTAAGAGCAATCAGCCCCAGCATTTT
-	TRBD2	TRBV28	TRBJ2-5	CASLNGGRQETQYF	TGTGCCAGCCTCAACGGGGGGAGACAAGAGACCCAGTACTTC
-	TRBD1	TRBV5-1	TRBJ1-2	CASSLGGVDYGYTF	TGCGCCAGCAGCTTAGGGGGCGTCGACTATGGCTACACCTTC
few	-	TRBV2	TRBJ1-5	CASSAGQGGQPQHF	TGTGCCAGCAGTGCCGGTCAGGGAGGTCAGCCCCAGCATTTT
-	TRBD2	TRBV19	TRBJ2-1	CASSVIGAGAGYNEQFF	TGTGCCAGTAGTGTCATAGGAGCGGGAGCAGGTTACAATGAGCAGTTCTTC
-	-	TRBV19	TRBJ1-2	CASSTLAPQGRITLHNYGYTF	TGTGCCAGTAGTACCCTCGCCCCACAGGGACGGATAACCCTCCACAACTATGGCTACACCTTC
-	TRBD1	TRBV6-5	TRBJ2-7	CASNREQGSYEQYF	TGTGCCAGCAATCGGGAACAGGGGTCCTACGAGCAGTACTTC
-	TRBD2	TRBV29-1	TRBJ2-7	CSVLGWREISYEQYF	TGCAGCGTTTTGGGTTGGCGGGAGATCTCCTACGAGCAGTACTTC
-	-	TRBV2	TRBJ2-2	CASSESRVTGELFF	TGTGCCAGCAGTGAATCCAGGGTCACCGGGGAGCTGTTTTTT
-	TRBD1	TRBV2	TRBJ1-5	CASSVQGNQPQHF	TGTGCCAGCAGCGTACAGGGGAATCAGCCCCAGCATTTT
-	-	TRBV2	TRBJ1-6	CASSESGFGQSPLHF	TGTGCCAGCAGTGAATCAGGGTTTGGTCAATCACCCCTCCACTTT
-	TRBD2	TRBV5-1	TRBJ2-1	CASSLDPTSGRANEQFF	TGCGCCAGCAGCTTGGATCCGACTAGCGGGAGGGCCAATGAGCAGTTCTTC
-	-	TRBV5-1	TRBJ2-2	CASSTLRGGPNTGELFF	TGCGCCAGCAGCACCCTTCGGGGCGGTCCGAACACCGGGGAGCTGTTTTTT
few	-	TRBV7-6	TRBJ1-6	CASSSNNSPLHF	TGTGCCAGCAGCTCTAATAATTCACCCCTCCACTTT
-	-	TRBV5-1	TRBJ2-3	CASSLQTDGTDTQYF	TGCGCCAGCAGCTTACAGACTGATGGCACAGATACGCAGTATTTT
once	-	TRBV9	TRBJ1-2	CASSPGDRYGYTF	TGTGCCAGCAGCCCAGGTGACCGCTATGGCTACACCTTC
-	-	TRBV6-6	TRBJ1-6	CASSSRKGMDSPLHF	TGTGCCAGCAGCTCCAGGAAGGGTATGGATTCACCCCTCCACTTT
once	TRBD1	TRBV6-2/TRBV6-3	TRBJ1-2	CASSSTGNYGYTF	TGTGCCAGCAGTTCGACAGGGAACTATGGCTACACCTTC
-	TRBD1	TRBV4-3	TRBJ1-6	CASSRVGQGDGSPLHF	TGCGCCAGCAGCCGTGTCGGACAGGGAGACGGATCACCCCTCCACTTT
-	-	TRBV21-1	TRBJ2-5	CASSKARGTAETQYF	TGTGCCAGCAGCAAAGCAAGGGGGACGGCAGAGACCCAGTACTTC
-	TRBD2	TRBV7-8	TRBJ2-1	CASSLVGTSGSGYEQFF	TGTGCCAGCAGCTTAGTTGGGACTAGCGGGAGCGGCTATGAGCAGTTCTTC
-	-	TRBV30	TRBJ1-2	CAWSELTQVGYTF	TGTGCCTGGAGTGAACTCACCCAGGTGGGCTACACCTTC
-	-	TRBV10-2	TRBJ2-7	CASSQQQRYEQYF	TGCGCCAGCAGCCAACAACAGAGGTACGAGCAGTACTTC
few	-	TRBV11-2	TRBJ1-2	CASSLSSGANYGYTF	TGTGCCAGCAGCTTAAGTTCAGGAGCTAACTATGGCTACACCTTC
-	-	TRBV10-3	TRBJ2-7	CAISSDRGEQYF	TGTGCCATCAGCTCGGACCGAGGCGAGCAGTACTTC
-	TRBD1	TRBV6-5	TRBJ2-7	CASRSQGAHYEQYF	TGTGCCAGCAGGTCGCAGGGGGCGCACTACGAGCAGTACTTC
-	TRBD2	TRBV4-3	TRBJ2-7	CASSQDGGRASEQYF	TGCGCCAGCAGCCAAGATGGCGGGAGGGCCAGCGAGCAGTACTTC
-	-	TRBV24-1	TRBJ2-3	CATSDLPSGTDTQYF	TGTGCCACCAGTGATTTGCCTAGCGGCACAGATACGCAGTATTTT
-	TRBD1	TRBV28	TRBJ1-2	CASSSTGGSPTNYGYTF	TGTGCCAGCAGTTCGACAGGGGGCTCCCCCACTAACTATGGCTACACCTTC
-	-	TRBV2	TRBJ1-5	CASKDSGSNQPQHF	TGTGCCAGCAAGGACAGTGGAAGCAATCAGCCCCAGCATTTT
few	TRBD2	TRBV2	TRBJ2-3	CASSLWRLAGGRTDTQYF	TGTGCCAGCAGTCTATGGAGGTTAGCGGGAGGGAGGACAGATACGCAGTATTTT
-	-	TRBV2	TRBJ1-6	CASSIGSPLHF	TGTGCCAGCAGTATAGGGTCACCCCTCCACTTT
-	-	TRBV5-1	TRBJ2-7	CASSPQPSLVSYEQYF	TGCGCCAGCAGCCCGCAGCCTTCACTCGTCTCCTACGAGCAGTACTTC
-	TRBD1	TRBV28	TRBJ1-2	CASSAMDRVAAYGYTF	TGTGCCAGCAGTGCTATGGACAGGGTAGCAGCCTATGGCTACACCTTC
-	TRBD1	TRBV7-9	TRBJ2-2	CASSLEGQGHTGELFF	TGTGCCAGCAGCTTAGAGGGACAGGGCCACACCGGGGAGCTGTTTTTT